The present entry profiles one T cell receptor (beta chain) with its context. These data belong to a study of PD-L1 blockade in urothelial cancer. Study in general: Researchers found blood samples held a median of roughly 140,000 T cells.

This CDR3 region has 14 residues. After removal of 4 bases from V and 4 bases from J, the junction contained 2 bases not matched to a gene. Germline assignment: CDR1 SGHTA and CDR2 FQGNSA. Libraries were prepared by immunoSEQ multiplex PCR; TCRdb keeps only in-frame clonotypes and omits some of them. The sample yields 70,000 or so clones, approximately 80% seen once. The TCR originated in a man in his 70s with urothelial cancer. This rearrangement joins TRBV7-2 to TRBJ2-5; TRBD1 aligns across 11 bases. Sequenced material: PBMCs, taken around atezolizumab (anti-PD-L1) treatment. The CDR3, as DNA: TGTGCCAGCAGCTGGACAGGGGGCGGAGAGACCCAGTACTTC. Translating gives CASSWTGGGETQYF.